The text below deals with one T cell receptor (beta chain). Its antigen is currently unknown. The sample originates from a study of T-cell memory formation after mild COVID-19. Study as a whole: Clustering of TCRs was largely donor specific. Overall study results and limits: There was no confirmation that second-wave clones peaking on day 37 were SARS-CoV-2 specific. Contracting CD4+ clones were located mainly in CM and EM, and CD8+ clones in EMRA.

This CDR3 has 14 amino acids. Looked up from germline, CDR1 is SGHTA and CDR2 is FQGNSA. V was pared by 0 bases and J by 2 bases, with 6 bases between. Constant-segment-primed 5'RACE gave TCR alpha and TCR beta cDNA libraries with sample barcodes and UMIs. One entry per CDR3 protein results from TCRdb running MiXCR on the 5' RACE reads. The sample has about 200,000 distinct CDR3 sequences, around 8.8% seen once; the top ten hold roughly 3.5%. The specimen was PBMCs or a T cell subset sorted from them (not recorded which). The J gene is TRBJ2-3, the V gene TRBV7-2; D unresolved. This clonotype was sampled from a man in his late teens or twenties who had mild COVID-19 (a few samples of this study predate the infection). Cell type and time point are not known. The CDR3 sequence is CASSLARTTDTQYF. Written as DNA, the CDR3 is TGTGCCAGCAGCTTAGCGAGAACCACAGATACGCAGTATTTT.